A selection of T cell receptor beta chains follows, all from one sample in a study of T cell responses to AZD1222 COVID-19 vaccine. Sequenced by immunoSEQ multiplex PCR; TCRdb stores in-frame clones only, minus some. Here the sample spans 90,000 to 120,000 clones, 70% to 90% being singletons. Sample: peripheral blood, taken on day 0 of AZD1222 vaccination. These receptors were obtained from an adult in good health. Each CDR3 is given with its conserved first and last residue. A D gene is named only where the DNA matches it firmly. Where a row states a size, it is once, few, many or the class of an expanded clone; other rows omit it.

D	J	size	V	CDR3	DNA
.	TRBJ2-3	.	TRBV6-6	CASSPMRAVGSTDTQYF	TGTGCCAGCAGTCCCATGCGGGCGGTCGGGAGCACAGATACGCAGTATTTT
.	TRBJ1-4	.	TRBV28	CASSFGTAGSEKLFF	TGTGCCAGCAGTTTTGGGACGGCGGGGAGTGAAAAACTGTTTTTT
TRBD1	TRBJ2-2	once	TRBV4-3	CASSQRTGGTGELFF	TGCGCCAGCAGCCAGAGGACAGGGGGCACCGGGGAGCTGTTTTTT
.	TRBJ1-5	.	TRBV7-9	CASSPSAGTGLGNQPQHF	TGTGCCAGCAGCCCTAGCGCCGGAACGGGTTTGGGCAATCAGCCCCAGCATTTT
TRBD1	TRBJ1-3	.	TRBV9	CASSARQGGLNTIYF	TGTGCCAGCAGCGCCCGACAGGGAGGACTCAACACCATATATTTT
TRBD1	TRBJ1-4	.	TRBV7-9	CASSWDRGNEKLFF	TGTGCCAGCAGCTGGGACAGGGGGAATGAAAAACTGTTTTTT
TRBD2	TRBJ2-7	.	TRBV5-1	CASSMAGASGTYEQYF	TGCGCCAGCAGCATGGCCGGGGCTAGCGGGACCTACGAGCAGTACTTC
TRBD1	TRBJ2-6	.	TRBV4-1	CASSQAPQRGRGSGANVLTF	TGCGCCAGCAGCCAAGCCCCTCAGAGGGGGCGAGGGTCTGGGGCCAACGTCCTGACTTTC
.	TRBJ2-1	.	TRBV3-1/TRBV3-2	CASSQDKSTGKQFF	TGTGCCAGCAGCCAAGATAAATCGACAGGCAAGCAGTTCTTC
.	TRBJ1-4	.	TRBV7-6	CASSPRLQGNEKLFF	TGTGCCAGCAGCCCGAGATTACAGGGAAATGAAAAACTGTTTTTT
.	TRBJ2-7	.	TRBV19	CASSIDGGKDEQYF	TGTGCCAGTAGTATAGATGGCGGGAAAGACGAGCAGTACTTC
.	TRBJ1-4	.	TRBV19	CASRRSRVEKLFF	TGTGCCAGTAGGCGGAGCAGAGTGGAAAAACTGTTTTTT
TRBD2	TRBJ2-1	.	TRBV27	CASSLSGGEQFF	TGTGCCAGCAGTTTGAGCGGGGGTGAGCAGTTCTTC
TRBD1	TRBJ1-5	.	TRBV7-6	CASSRAGGENQPQHF	TGTGCCAGCAGCCGGGCAGGGGGCGAGAATCAGCCCCAGCATTTT
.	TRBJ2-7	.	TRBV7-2	CASSSQPQQNEQYF	TGTGCCAGCAGCTCTCAACCCCAACAAAACGAGCAGTACTTC
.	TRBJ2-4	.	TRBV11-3	CASSLALAPSKNIQYF	TGTGCCAGCAGCTTAGCGTTAGCCCCCAGTAAAAACATTCAGTACTTC
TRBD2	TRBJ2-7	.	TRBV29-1	CSALGSGSSYEQYF	TGCAGCGCCCTGGGGAGCGGGAGTTCATACGAGCAGTACTTC
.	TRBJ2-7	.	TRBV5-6	CASRRRHRSYEQYF	TGTGCCAGCAGGCGGAGGCACCGTTCCTACGAGCAGTACTTC
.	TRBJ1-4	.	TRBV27	CASSPFVNEKLFF	TGTGCCAGCAGTCCCTTTGTAAATGAAAAACTGTTTTTT
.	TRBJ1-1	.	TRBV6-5	CASQDRNTEAFF	TGTGCCAGCCAGGACAGGAACACTGAAGCTTTCTTT
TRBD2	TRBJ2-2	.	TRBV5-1	CASSFLAGVTGELFF	TGCGCCAGCAGCTTTTTAGCGGGGGTCACCGGGGAGCTGTTTTTT
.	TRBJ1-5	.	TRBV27	CASSPINHNQPQHF	TGTGCCAGCAGTCCAATCAACCACAATCAGCCCCAGCATTTT
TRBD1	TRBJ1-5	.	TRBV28	CASSPAGDRGFQPQHF	TGTGCCAGCAGTCCCGCCGGGGACAGGGGGTTTCAGCCCCAGCATTTT
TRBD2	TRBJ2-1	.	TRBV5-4	CASSLGGAGGPDNEQFF	TGTGCCAGCAGCTTGGGTGGAGCGGGAGGGCCGGATAATGAGCAGTTCTTC
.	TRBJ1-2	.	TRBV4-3	CASSQDGINYGYTF	TGCGCCAGCAGCCAAGACGGGATTAACTATGGCTACACCTTC
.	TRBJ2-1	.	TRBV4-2	CASSQVWSVRVSYNEQFF	TGTGCCAGCAGCCAAGTTTGGAGTGTAAGGGTCTCCTACAATGAGCAGTTCTTC
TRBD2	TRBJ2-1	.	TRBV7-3	CASSFGGIRGRTEQFF	TGTGCCAGCAGTTTTGGAGGAATACGCGGGAGGACGGAGCAGTTCTTC
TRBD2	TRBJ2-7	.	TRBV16	CASSPVRGGQYF	TGTGCCAGCAGCCCCGTCCGCGGGGGGCAGTACTTC
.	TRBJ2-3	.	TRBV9	CASIPFDGGTDTQYF	TGTGCCAGCATCCCCTTTGACGGTGGCACAGATACGCAGTATTTT
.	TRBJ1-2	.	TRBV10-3	CAISAAGPRDGYTF	TGTGCCATCAGTGCGGCAGGGCCGAGGGATGGCTACACCTTC
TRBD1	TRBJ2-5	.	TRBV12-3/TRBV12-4	CASTPGTGGTQYF	TGTGCCAGCACCCCGGGGACAGGGGGGACCCAGTACTTC
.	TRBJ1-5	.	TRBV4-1	CASSQDRAQYPQHF	TGCGCCAGCAGCCAAGATAGGGCCCAATATCCCCAGCATTTT
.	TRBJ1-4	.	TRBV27	CASSRQGTNEKLFF	TGTGCCAGCAGCCGACAAGGGACTAATGAAAAACTGTTTTTT
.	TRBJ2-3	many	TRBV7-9	CASSLARAATDTQYF	TGTGCCAGCAGCTTAGCGCGGGCAGCGACAGATACGCAGTATTTT
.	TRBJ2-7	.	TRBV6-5	CASRRRDNSGEQYF	TGTGCCAGCAGGAGAAGGGACAACTCAGGCGAGCAGTACTTC
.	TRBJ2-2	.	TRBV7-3	CASSPRHTGELFF	TGTGCCAGCAGCCCCAGACACACCGGGGAGCTGTTTTTT
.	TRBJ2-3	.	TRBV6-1	CASSEWSGTDTQYF	TGTGCCAGCAGTGAATGGTCCGGTACAGATACGCAGTATTTT
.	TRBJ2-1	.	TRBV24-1	CATSDPRVGAYNEQFF	TGTGCCACCAGTGACCCTCGGGTCGGGGCTTACAATGAGCAGTTCTTC
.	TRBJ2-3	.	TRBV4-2	CASSQAQRVSTDTQYF	TGTGCCAGCAGCCAAGCTCAGCGGGTTAGCACAGATACGCAGTATTTT
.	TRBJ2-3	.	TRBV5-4	CASSLGGSTDTQYF	TGTGCCAGCAGCTTGGGCGGCAGCACAGATACGCAGTATTTT
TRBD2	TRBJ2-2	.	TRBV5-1	CASSLVAGGLNGELFF	TGCGCCAGCAGCTTGGTAGCGGGAGGGCTGAACGGGGAGCTGTTTTTT
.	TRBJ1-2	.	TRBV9	CASSVSTGDGYTF	TGTGCCAGCAGCGTAAGTACAGGAGATGGCTACACCTTC